A selection of T cell receptor beta chains follows, all from one sample in a study of shared clonotypes between healthy human individuals. The table came from immunoSEQ multiplex PCR; TCRdb's copy has only in-frame clones and leaves some out. This sample yields over a million clones, of which roughly 96% are seen a single time; over 1% belongs to the top ten. Material for sequencing was naive CD4+ T cells sorted from blood. Receptor source: a young man in good health. Each CDR3 is given without its conserved first and last residue. The D gene is left open where the match is weak.

V: TRBV11-2
D: .
CDR3: ASSRVGGRATQY

V: TRBV11-1
D: .
CDR3: ASSSRRGPPYEQY

V: TRBV29-1
D: .
CDR3: SVETAYEQY

V: TRBV11-3
D: TRBD2
CDR3: ASSPRLAGYNEQF

V: TRBV2
D: .
CDR3: ASETGTPPYEQY

V: TRBV7-9
D: TRBD1
CDR3: ASSPYDRDRIPNIY

V: TRBV14
D: TRBD1
CDR3: ASSQVAGTDHNQPQH

V: TRBV6-5
D: .
CDR3: ASSYGQSTEAF

V: TRBV9
D: .
CDR3: ASSVGTKETQY

V: TRBV29-1
D: .
CDR3: SGGDNLYEQY

V: TRBV20-1
D: .
CDR3: SARNTEAF

V: TRBV14
D: TRBD1
CDR3: ASSPWDSRYEAF

V: TRBV7-9
D: .
CDR3: ASSPRQYTDTQY

V: TRBV7-9
D: TRBD2
CDR3: ASSLPSGRAGNEQF

V: TRBV5-1
D: .
CDR3: ASSVDSPATNEKLF

V: TRBV9
D: .
CDR3: ASSVGLGSGSSYEQY

V: TRBV2
D: TRBD2
CDR3: ASSPGGVGGELF

V: TRBV7-3
D: .
CDR3: ASSFGRDRADSTDTQY

V: TRBV4-3
D: .
CDR3: ASSLRRGGTEAF

V: TRBV18
D: .
CDR3: ASSPRKLGLNTEAF

V: TRBV7-9
D: TRBD1
CDR3: ASRPPPWDRASKETQY

V: TRBV19
D: TRBD2
CDR3: ASKGTSGAYNEQF

V: TRBV5-1
D: .
CDR3: ASSLTGTLNEQF

V: TRBV5-1
D: .
CDR3: ASSSRTAYNEQF

V: TRBV10-2
D: .
CDR3: ASRIDSYNEQF

V: TRBV5-5
D: .
CDR3: ASSLDPGLGTQY

V: TRBV6-5
D: TRBD1
CDR3: ASRRTGDEQY

V: TRBV28
D: .
CDR3: ASSLGQFHQPQH

V: TRBV20-1
D: .
CDR3: SSIAKETQY

V: TRBV9
D: .
CDR3: ASSVAGGVGEQY

V: TRBV2
D: .
CDR3: ASSPAQGTDTQY

V: TRBV6-6
D: .
CDR3: ASTGGALNEKLF

V: TRBV5-4
D: .
CDR3: ASSLGAGRGMNTEAF

V: TRBV6-6
D: .
CDR3: ASSPRTTGELF

V: TRBV5-1
D: TRBD1
CDR3: ASSRDRTNEKLF

V: TRBV4-1
D: .
CDR3: ASGGWGTEAF

V: TRBV5-3
D: .
CDR3: ARSPDSLPGASTDTQY

V: TRBV10-1
D: TRBD2
CDR3: ASSESGGVEQY

V: TRBV5-1
D: .
CDR3: ASSLPDTNEQY

V: TRBV18
D: .
CDR3: ASSRRSQETQY

V: TRBV28
D: .
CDR3: ASSLPVDEQY

V: TRBV29-1
D: TRBD2
CDR3: SVELAGGPGSYNEQF

V: TRBV18
D: TRBD1
CDR3: ASSTGQAGNQPQH

V: TRBV19
D: .
CDR3: ASSIGTGNYNEQF

V: TRBV2
D: .
CDR3: ASMRDSNQPQH

V: TRBV5-1
D: TRBD2
CDR3: ASSLGGASYEQY

V: TRBV2
D: TRBD1
CDR3: ASSNVPGQGDGNQPQH

V: TRBV5-5
D: .
CDR3: ASSLIGGEVTNEKLF

V: TRBV2
D: TRBD1
CDR3: ASVGGQGAGEQY

V: TRBV5-1
D: TRBD2
CDR3: ASSFGGRATSEQY

V: TRBV10-3
D: TRBD2
CDR3: AIRAGLASDEQY

V: TRBV5-1
D: TRBD2
CDR3: ASSLGLAGGMSYEQY

V: TRBV9
D: TRBD2
CDR3: ASSVEGVAGNEQY

V: TRBV6-5
D: .
CDR3: ATTRAGPTSEQY

V: TRBV5-1
D: .
CDR3: ASRKTGSSYEQY

V: TRBV2
D: TRBD2
CDR3: ASLTSGRAGEQF